Listed below are T cell receptor beta chains from one sample, sequenced in a study of shared clonotypes between healthy human individuals. Repertoires were generated with immunoSEQ multiplex PCR, while TCRdb's copy carries only in-frame clones and drops some. The profile shows about 2.2 million clones, around 95% of them singletons. The sequencing sample was made of naive CD8+ T cells from PBMCs. The receptors were gathered from a man aged 18 to 29 in good health. Some clones in this sample may be carry-over from other donors' samples. Each CDR3 is given with its conserved first and last residue. Clone size appears in some rows only: once, few, many, or a class for an expanded clone.

-,TRBJ2-3,TRBV7-9,CASSLKEQAGGHTQYF
-,TRBJ2-1,TRBV11-2,CASSLGAGTSALEQFF
once,TRBJ2-7,TRBV10-3,CAISESDHEQYF
few,TRBJ1-1,TRBV19,CASSTQRQGNTEAFF
-,TRBJ2-7,TRBV11-2,CASSSRSRLYEQYF
-,TRBJ2-2,TRBV15,CATSRVETGSTGELFF
-,TRBJ2-2,TRBV28,CATQRENAGELFF
-,TRBJ2-1,TRBV6-5,CASSYLAGYHNEQFF
once,TRBJ2-1,TRBV28,CASSPWTGGILVNEQFF
-,TRBJ2-7,TRBV7-2,CASSSLGPRSDEQYF
-,TRBJ1-4,TRBV6-5,CASSYFRIQGNEKLFF
-,TRBJ1-3,TRBV9,CASSVDQGAPSGNTIYF
-,TRBJ2-7,TRBV29-1,CSVPAGDNYEQYF
-,TRBJ1-2,TRBV6-6,CASSYAPSLRIYGYTF
-,TRBJ2-5,TRBV6-6,CASSYSPGGETQYF
-,TRBJ1-2,TRBV29-1,CSVLGSGYTF
-,TRBJ2-1,TRBV29-1,CSVEGGSTYNEQFF
-,TRBJ2-5,TRBV5-6,CASSLASGETQYF
-,TRBJ2-2,TRBV5-4,CASSLKSGERAGELFF
-,TRBJ1-1,TRBV14,CASSPQGNTEAFF
-,TRBJ1-3,TRBV4-3,CASSQLTGAGNTIYF
-,TRBJ1-2,TRBV6-5,CASTQGYGYTF
-,TRBJ2-7,TRBV7-6,CASSLWTSGDSYEQYF
-,TRBJ2-1,TRBV7-8,CAIYPSGPASYNEQFF
-,TRBJ2-3,TRBV4-1,CASTRTSGRAVADTQYF
-,TRBJ2-3,TRBV7-9,CASSLGLAGGDTQYF
once,TRBJ2-3,TRBV7-9,CASSSQLALSTDTQYF
-,TRBJ1-1,TRBV30,CAWSSGLTGTEAFF
-,TRBJ1-2,TRBV7-2,CASSLAGGGNYGYTF
-,TRBJ2-2,TRBV4-1,CASSQQTGKTGELFF
-,TRBJ2-5,TRBV5-1,CASSSRTGEQETQYF
-,TRBJ2-2,TRBV6-5,CASSYSGVTGELFF
-,TRBJ2-3,TRBV11-2,CASSLGVLGTAKDTQYF
-,TRBJ1-5,TRBV15,CATSPRTGALYSNQPQHF
once,TRBJ1-4,TRBV11-3,CASRDRGRGEKLFF
-,TRBJ2-2,TRBV18,CASSPEWRPNTGELFF
-,TRBJ1-6,TRBV4-1,CASSQVEGATTSSPLHF